Each of the 30 T cell receptor beta chains below was sequenced from the same sample in a study of cytomegalovirus exposure and HLA in healthy donors. The assay was immunoSEQ multiplex PCR, and TCRdb's table has in-frame clones only and misses some. The table shows approximately 220,000 clones, with approximately 90% occurring only once. Material: PBMCs. The receptors originated from a man younger than 30 in good health and CMV-seronegative.

The chain employs TRBV5-1 and TRBJ1-1, with D maybe TRBD1 (5 bases). Trimming left V 4 bases short and J 4 bases short, with 20 bases between. The CDR3 loop spans 16 amino acids. Looked up from germline, CDR1 is SGHRS and CDR2 is YFSETQ. The CDR3 region has the DNA TGCGCCAGCAGCGTACAGCAGGGCGTCGGGGGCACTGAAGCTTTCTTT. Amino acid sequence: CASSVQQGVGGTEAFF.

Written as DNA, the CDR3 is TGTGCCAGCAGCGTAGCTGAGGGGACTTTCCCCCTAAGGGGCGGGGAGCTGTTTTTT. It yields the protein CASSVAEGTFPLRGGELFF. V is TRBV9 and J is TRBJ2-2; tentatively, D is TRBD2 (6 bases). Germline CDR1 reads SGDLS; CDR2 reads YYNGEE. The V and J ends lost 0 bases and 7 bases respectively, with 25 bases between them. The CDR3 is 19 residues long. The full variable domain, its missing parts supplied by reference TRBV9 and TRBJ2-2, is DSGVTQTPKHLITATGQRVTLRCSPRSGDLSVYWYQQSLDQGLQFLIQYYNGEERAKGNILERFSAQQFPDLHSELNLSSLELGDSALYFCASSVAEGTFPLRGGELFFGEGSRLTVL.

This chain connects TRBV6-5 to TRBJ1-2; 10 bases match TRBD1. Germline V gene lookup returns CDR1 MNHEY and CDR2 SVGAGI. Losses at the gene ends were 4 bases for V and 4 bases for J; bases not matched to a gene: 6. The CDR3 totals 15 residues. The CDR3 spells CASSLTGTGVYGYTF. The CDR3, as DNA: TGTGCCAGCAGTTTAACCGGGACAGGGGTCTATGGCTACACCTTC.

The chain combines TRBV5-4 with TRBJ1-1; 7 nucleotides align to TRBD1. The CDR3 spans 14 residues. Germline assignment: CDR1 SGHNT and CDR2 YYREEE (reference sequence). V dropped 4 bases and J dropped 0; count of bases not matched to a gene: 3. CDR3 sequence: CASSLQGMNTEAFF. The CDR3 region has the DNA TGTGCCAGCAGCCTACAGGGGATGAACACTGAAGCTTTCTTT.

The chain employs TRBV10-3 and TRBJ1-3; D call uncertain. Germline CDR1 ENHRY, CDR2 SYGVKD. Trimming left V 0 bases short and J 4 bases short, with 19 bases between. The CDR3 consists of 18 residues. The CDR3 loop reads CAISESILRVLSGNTIYF. CDR3 in DNA: TGTGCCATCAGTGAGTCGATTCTCCGGGTCTTATCCGGAAACACCATATATTTT.

V is TRBV29-1 and J is TRBJ1-5; TRBD1 is a possible D gene (6 bases). Germline loops: CDR1 SQVTM, CDR2 ANQGSEA. The CDR3 length is 13 residues. V dropped 7 bases and J dropped 3 bases, with 13 bases sitting between them. CDR3 amino acids: CSASTGPNQPQHF. The DNA of the CDR3 is TGCAGCGCAAGTACAGGGCCCAATCAGCCCCAGCATTTT.

This clone has a handful of counts. Other DNA sequences in this specimen translate into the identical CDR3. The chain combines TRBV30 with TRBJ1-6, with D perhaps TRBD1 (5 bases). The V gene lost 5 bases and the J gene lost 7 bases, with 9 bases spanning the gap. CDR3 size: 12 residues. Germline V gene data show CDR1 as GTSNPN and CDR2 as SVGIG (reference sequence). The CDR3 DNA reads as TGTGCCTGGGACAGAACCAATTCACCCCTCCACTTT. It specifies CAWDRTNSPLHF.

The V gene is TRBV5-5, the J gene TRBJ1-4; D is ambiguous. This CDR3 contains 16 residues. Germline CDR1 and CDR2: SGHKS and YYEKEE (reference sequence). V was trimmed by 0 bases and J by 6 bases, leaving 15 bases between them. In DNA form, the CDR3 reads TGTGCCAGCAGCTTGGCGGGGAAGGGTATAGATGAAAAACTGTTTTTT. Protein: CASSLAGKGIDEKLFF.

This clone was counted a few times. The rearrangement joins TRBV27 to TRBJ1-2, with 9 bases that match TRBD1. The germline CDR1 and CDR2 sequences are MNHEY and SMNVEV (reference sequence). This CDR3 region has 15 residues. The ends lost 6 bases at V and 4 bases at J; junction bases unmatched: 9. CDR3 sequence: CASSVQGAGLYGYTF. DNA of the CDR3: TGTGCCAGCAGCGTACAGGGGGCCGGACTCTATGGCTACACCTTC.

The chain combines TRBV4-1 with TRBJ2-2, with TRBD2 matching 14 bases. From germline, CDR1 is MGHRA and CDR2 YSYEKL. CDR3 length equals 16 residues. The ends lost 1 base at V and 9 bases at J; junction bases unmatched: 4. The CDR3, as DNA: TGCGCCAGCAGCCAAGGACTAGCGGGAGGGGTAAGGGAGCTGTTTTTT. Translating gives CASSQGLAGGVRELFF.

The table lists this clone with a few counts. The chain recombines TRBV29-1 with TRBJ1-1, with D tentatively TRBD1 (5 bases). This CDR3 contains 12 residues. CDR1 and CDR2 (germline): SQVTM, ANQGSEA. The CDR3 region is CSAMGGNTEAFF. The CDR3 nucleotides are TGCAGTGCTATGGGGGGGAACACTGAAGCTTTCTTT.

This clone was seen a single time. V is TRBV28 and J is TRBJ2-7, with TRBD2 matching over 7 bases. Germline CDR1 is MDHEN and CDR2 is SYDVKM. The V segment lost 2 bases and the J segment 9 bases; nucleotides outside the gene matches: 7. This CDR3 region has 13 residues. DNA for the CDR3: TGTGCCAGCAGTTTAGCGGGAGCTCATGGGCAGTACTTC. Its protein is CASSLAGAHGQYF.

The V gene is TRBV19, the J gene TRBJ1-6; TRBD1 is a possible D gene (5 bases). The CDR3 length is 15 residues. CDR1 LNHDA and CDR2 SQIVND come from the germline V gene (reference sequence). The ends were cut back, 1 base at V and 9 bases at J, with 13 bases in the middle. CDR3 DNA: TGTGCCAGTAGTATAGGTTGGCAGGGAAGTTCACCCCTCCACTTT. It encodes CASSIGWQGSSPLHF.

The J gene is TRBJ1-1, the V gene TRBV4-1, with D possibly being TRBD1 (6 bases). The CDR3 covers 19 residues. The germline V gene has CDR1 MGHRA and CDR2 YSYEKL. The V gene lost 2 bases and the J gene lost 3 bases, with 25 bases spanning the gap. CDR3 loop: CASSQFVGSGGFQYTEAFF. The CDR3 DNA sequence: TGCGCCAGCAGCCAATTTGTTGGTAGCGGGGGCTTCCAATACACTGAAGCTTTCTTT.

This sequence joins TRBV9 and TRBJ1-6, with D unresolved. The CDR3 extends over 12 amino acids. Per germline, CDR1 SGDLS and CDR2 YYNGEE. V was trimmed by 0 bases and J by 12 bases, leaving 7 bases between them. In nucleotides, the CDR3 is TGTGCCAGCAGCGTAGCGGAGGGACCCCTCCACTTT. Amino acids: CASSVAEGPLHF.

This chain uses TRBV7-2 with TRBJ1-1; TRBD1 might be the D (6 bases). Per germline, CDR1 SGHTA and CDR2 FQGNSA. V shed 5 bases and J shed 1 base, with 11 bases lying between them. This CDR3 is built from 14 residues. CDR3 sequence (DNA): TGTGCCAGCAGCCAGATACAGGGGAACACTGAAGCTTTCTTT. This codes for CASSQIQGNTEAFF.

The chain combines TRBV27 with TRBJ2-2; D is unresolved. Germline-derived CDR1 and CDR2 are MNHEY and SMNVEV (reference sequence). Trimming left V 7 bases short and J 3 bases short, with 12 bases between. This CDR3 is built from 14 residues. The CDR3 protein is CASTVSLYTGELFF. In nucleotides, the CDR3 is TGTGCCAGCACCGTGAGTTTGTACACCGGGGAGCTGTTTTTT.

The J gene is TRBJ1-6, the V gene TRBV7-6, with 9 positions matching TRBD1. The CDR3 contains 16 residues. The germline V gene has CDR1 SGHVS and CDR2 FNYEAQ. V shed 4 bases, J shed 10 bases, and the junction held 11 bases outside the gene matches. The CDR3 protein is CASSSRDRDAGSPLHF. CDR3 nucleotide sequence: TGTGCCAGCAGCTCCCGGGACAGGGATGCAGGATCACCCCTCCACTTT.

V and J are TRBV11-2 and TRBJ2-1; weak D call: TRBD1 (5 bases). The CDR3 totals 18 residues. Trimming pared 2 bases from V and 3 bases from J, leaving 20 bases between. Germline V CDR1 and CDR2: SGHAT, FQNNGV. The CDR3 reads CASSLRQSPGSGYNEQFF. In nucleotides, the CDR3 is TGTGCCAGCAGCTTAAGACAGTCCCCCGGGTCGGGCTACAATGAGCAGTTCTTC.

This chain joins TRBV5-6 and TRBJ1-1; 7 bases align to TRBD1. This CDR3 contains 15 residues. Germline V lookup: CDR1 SGHDT, CDR2 YYEEEE. The V gene end was trimmed by 0 bases and the J gene end by 0 bases; junction bases not matched to a gene: 2. This CDR3 reads CASSLDGTVNTEAFF. The DNA for the CDR3 is TGTGCCAGCAGCTTGGATGGGACAGTGAACACTGAAGCTTTCTTT.

The V call is TRBV7-2, the J call TRBJ2-2, with D possibly being TRBD1 (5 bases). The germline V gene encodes CDR1 SGHTA and CDR2 FQGNSA. V lost 6 bases and J lost 5, with 10 bases in between. The CDR3 extends over 13 amino acids. The CDR3 DNA sequence: TGTGCCAGCAGTAAAGCAGGGACCGGGGAGCTGTTTTTT. This sequence encodes CASSKAGTGELFF.

The count of this clone is one. The chain uses TRBV2 and TRBJ2-1; D uncertain. CDR1 is SNHLY and CDR2 is FYNNEI in the germline V gene. V dropped 7 bases and J dropped 7 bases, with 5 bases sitting between them. The CDR3 has 10 residues. The CDR3 loop reads CASTGNEQFF. The CDR3 nucleotides read TGTGCCAGCACGGGTAATGAGCAGTTCTTC.

The gene calls are TRBV4-3 and TRBJ2-7; maybe TRBD2 (5 bases). Germline CDR1 and CDR2: LGHNA and YSLEER. V shed 2 bases and J shed 4 bases, with 12 bases lying between them. CDR3 length equals 14 residues. CDR3 bases: TGCGCCAGCAGCCAAACTAGGCTGGGGTACGAGCAGTACTTC. As protein: CASSQTRLGYEQYF.

The genes are TRBV6-1 and TRBJ2-2; 8 bases map to TRBD2. Trimming took 7 bases from V and 4 from J; bases not matched to a gene: 8. From germline, CDR1 is MNHNS and CDR2 SASEGT. The CDR3 has 15 residues. This chain's CDR3 is CASTRIAGTTGELFF. CDR3 bases: TGTGCCAGCACCAGAATAGCGGGAACCACCGGGGAGCTGTTTTTT.

The CDR3 coding sequence is TGTGCCATACTGGACAGTAAAGAGACCCAGTACTTC. Translated, it gives CAILDSKETQYF. The rearrangement links TRBV2 to TRBJ2-5, with D perhaps TRBD1 (6 bases). Deletions cut 10 bases from V and 3 bases from J, with 12 bases between. The CDR3 has 12 residues. The germline V gene encodes CDR1 SNHLY and CDR2 FYNNEI.

The V gene is TRBV28, the J gene TRBJ2-7; TRBD1 matches at 10 bases. V lost 7 bases to trimming and J lost 3 bases; unmatched junction nucleotides: 9. The germline V gene has CDR1 MDHEN and CDR2 SYDVKM. The CDR3 is 15 amino acids. The CDR3: CASKGGDRGVYEQYF. The CDR3 coding sequence is TGTGCCAGCAAGGGAGGGGACAGGGGCGTCTACGAGCAGTACTTC.

The genes are TRBV7-9 and TRBJ2-7, with 7 bases lining up with TRBD2. Unmatched junction bases numbered 8, after V lost 4 bases and J lost 5 bases. The CDR3 covers 14 residues. The germline V gene encodes CDR1 SEHNR and CDR2 FQNEAQ (reference sequence). The CDR3 protein is CASSYLGGSNEQYF. CDR3 bases: TGTGCCAGCAGCTACCTGGGGGGGTCGAACGAGCAGTACTTC. Together with reference TRBV7-9 and TRBJ2-7, the CDR3 gives the full variable domain: DTGVSQNPRHKITKRGQNVTFRCDPISEHNRLYWYRQTLGQGPEFLTYFQNEAQLEKSRLLSDRFSAERPKGSFSTLEIQRTEQGDSAMYLCASSYLGGSNEQYFGPGTRLTVT.

This clone was observed once. The V and J genes are TRBV29-1 and TRBJ2-3, with a tentative D call TRBD1 (5 bases). The CDR3 sequence is 14 residues long. Trimming took 6 bases from V and 0 from J, leaving 13 bases between them. Per germline, CDR1 SQVTM and CDR2 ANQGSEA. This chain's CDR3 is CSVGLAVSTDTQYF. The DNA for the CDR3 is TGCAGCGTGGGGCTCGCGGTTAGCACAGATACGCAGTATTTT.

The rearrangement links TRBV4-3 to TRBJ1-3; D remains ambiguous. Germline-derived CDR1 and CDR2 are LGHNA and YSLEER. The ends were cut back, 1 base at V and 0 bases at J, with 7 bases in the middle. The CDR3 runs 15 residues. The CDR3 nucleotides are TGCGCCAGCAGCCAAGCCCCATCCTCTGGAAACACCATATATTTT. Its translation is CASSQAPSSGNTIYF.

J is TRBJ2-7 and V is TRBV18; TRBD2 matches 12 bases. CDR1 KGHSH and CDR2 LQKENI come from the germline V gene. V trimming: 6 bases; J trimming: 3 bases; junction bases outside the gene matches: 3. This CDR3 contains 14 residues. The CDR3 reads CASSLLAGGYEQYF. In DNA, the CDR3 is TGTGCCAGCTCCTTACTAGCGGGGGGCTACGAGCAGTACTTC.